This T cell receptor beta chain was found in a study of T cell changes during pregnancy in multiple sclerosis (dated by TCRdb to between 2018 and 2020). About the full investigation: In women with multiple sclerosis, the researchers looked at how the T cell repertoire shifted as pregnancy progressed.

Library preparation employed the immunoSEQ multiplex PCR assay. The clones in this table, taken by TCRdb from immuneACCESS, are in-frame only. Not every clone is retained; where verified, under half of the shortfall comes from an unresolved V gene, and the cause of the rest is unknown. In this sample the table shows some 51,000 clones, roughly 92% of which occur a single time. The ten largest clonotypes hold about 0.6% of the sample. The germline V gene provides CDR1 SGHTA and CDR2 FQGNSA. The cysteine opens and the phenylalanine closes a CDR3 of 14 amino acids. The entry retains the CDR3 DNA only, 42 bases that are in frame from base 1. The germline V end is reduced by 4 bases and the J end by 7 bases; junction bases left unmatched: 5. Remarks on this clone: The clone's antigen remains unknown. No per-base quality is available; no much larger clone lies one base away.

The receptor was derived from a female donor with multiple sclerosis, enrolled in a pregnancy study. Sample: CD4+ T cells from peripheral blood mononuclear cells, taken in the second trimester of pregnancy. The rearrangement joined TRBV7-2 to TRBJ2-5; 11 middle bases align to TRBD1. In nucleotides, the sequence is TGTGCCAGCAGCTCGGACAGGGGGCAGGTGACCCAGTACTTC. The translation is CASSSDRGQVTQYF.